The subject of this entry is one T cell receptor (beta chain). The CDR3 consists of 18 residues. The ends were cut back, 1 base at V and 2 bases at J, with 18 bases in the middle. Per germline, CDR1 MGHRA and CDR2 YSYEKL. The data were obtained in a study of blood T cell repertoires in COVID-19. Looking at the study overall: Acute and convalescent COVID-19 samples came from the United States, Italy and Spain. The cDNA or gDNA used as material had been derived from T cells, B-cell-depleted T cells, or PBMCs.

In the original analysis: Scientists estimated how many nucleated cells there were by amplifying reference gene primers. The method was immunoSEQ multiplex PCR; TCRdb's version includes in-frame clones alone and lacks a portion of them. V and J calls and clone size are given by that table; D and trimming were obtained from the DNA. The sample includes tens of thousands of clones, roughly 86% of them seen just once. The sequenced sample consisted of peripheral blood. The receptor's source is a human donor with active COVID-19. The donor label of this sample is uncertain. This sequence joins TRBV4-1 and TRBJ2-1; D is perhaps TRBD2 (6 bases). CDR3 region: CASSQVGPRLVPYNEQFF. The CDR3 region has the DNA TGCGCCAGCAGCCAAGTCGGGCCGAGACTAGTTCCCTACAATGAGCAGTTCTTC.